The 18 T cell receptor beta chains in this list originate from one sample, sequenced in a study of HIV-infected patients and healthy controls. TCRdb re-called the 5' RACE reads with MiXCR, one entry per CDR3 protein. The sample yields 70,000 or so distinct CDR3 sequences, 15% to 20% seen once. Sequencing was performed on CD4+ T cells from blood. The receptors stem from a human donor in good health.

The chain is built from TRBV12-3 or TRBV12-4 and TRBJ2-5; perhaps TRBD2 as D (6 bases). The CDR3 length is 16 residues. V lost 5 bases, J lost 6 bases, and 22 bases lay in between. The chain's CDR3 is CASSLPRKEGRQTQYF. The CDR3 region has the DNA TGTGCCAGCAGTCTTCCCCGGAAGGAGGGAAGACAGACCCAGTACTTC.

CDR3 in DNA: TGTGCCAGCAGCCCACAGGGTAGTCCCTACGAGCAGTACTTC. Amino acid sequence: CASSPQGSPYEQYF. The chain joins TRBV7-2 to TRBJ2-7; a possible D gene is TRBD1 (6 bases). Trimming took 5 bases from V and 2 from J, leaving 13 bases between them. This CDR3 has 14 residues. Germline-derived CDR1 and CDR2 are SGHTA and FQGNSA.

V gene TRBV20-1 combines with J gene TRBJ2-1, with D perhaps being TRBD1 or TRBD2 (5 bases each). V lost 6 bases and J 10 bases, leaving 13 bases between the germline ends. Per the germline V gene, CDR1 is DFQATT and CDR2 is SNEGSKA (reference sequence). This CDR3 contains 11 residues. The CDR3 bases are TGCAGTGCAGCCAATGGGGGAGAGCAGTTCTTC. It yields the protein CSAANGGEQFF.

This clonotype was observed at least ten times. CDR3 nucleotide sequence: TGTGCCAGCAGCTTACAGACTAGCGGGAGAAGCCTGGGCGAGCAGTACTTC. Translation gives CASSLQTSGRSLGEQYF. V is TRBV7-9 and J is TRBJ2-7, with 12 bases fitting TRBD2. This CDR3 has 17 residues. Germline CDR1 is SEHNR and CDR2 is FQNEAQ (reference sequence). V shed 2 bases and J 6 bases; nucleotides not matched to a gene: 11.

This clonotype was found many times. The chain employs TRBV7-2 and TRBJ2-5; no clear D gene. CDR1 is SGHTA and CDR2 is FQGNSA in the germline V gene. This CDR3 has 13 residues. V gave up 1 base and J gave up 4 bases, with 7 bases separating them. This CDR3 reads CASSLDPLETQYF. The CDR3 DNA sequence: TGTGCCAGCAGCTTAGACCCCTTAGAGACCCAGTACTTC.

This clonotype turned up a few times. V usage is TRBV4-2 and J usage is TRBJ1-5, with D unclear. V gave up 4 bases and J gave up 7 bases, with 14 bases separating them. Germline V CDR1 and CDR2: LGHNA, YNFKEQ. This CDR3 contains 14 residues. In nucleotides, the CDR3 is TGTGCCAGCAGCCTCCAGAAATATGGGCAGCCCCAGCATTTT. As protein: CASSLQKYGQPQHF.

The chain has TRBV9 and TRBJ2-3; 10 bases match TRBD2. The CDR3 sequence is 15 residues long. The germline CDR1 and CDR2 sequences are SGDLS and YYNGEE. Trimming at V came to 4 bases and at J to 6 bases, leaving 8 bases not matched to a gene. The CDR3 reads CASSTSAGGTDTQYF. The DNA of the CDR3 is TGTGCCAGCAGCACATCAGCGGGAGGGACTGATACGCAGTATTTT.

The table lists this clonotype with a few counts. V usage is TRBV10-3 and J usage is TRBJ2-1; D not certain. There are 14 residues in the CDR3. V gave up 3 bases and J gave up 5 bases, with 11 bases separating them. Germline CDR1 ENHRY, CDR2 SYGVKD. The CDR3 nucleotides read TGTGCCATCAGTGAATCGAGCCAAAACAATGAGCAGTTCTTC. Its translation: CAISESSQNNEQFF.

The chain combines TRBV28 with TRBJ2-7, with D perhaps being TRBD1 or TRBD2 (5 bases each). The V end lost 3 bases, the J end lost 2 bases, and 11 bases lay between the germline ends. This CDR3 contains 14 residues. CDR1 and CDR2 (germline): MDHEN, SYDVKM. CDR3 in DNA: TGTGCCAGCAGTTTCGGGGCAGGGACCTACGAGCAGTACTTC. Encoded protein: CASSFGAGTYEQYF.

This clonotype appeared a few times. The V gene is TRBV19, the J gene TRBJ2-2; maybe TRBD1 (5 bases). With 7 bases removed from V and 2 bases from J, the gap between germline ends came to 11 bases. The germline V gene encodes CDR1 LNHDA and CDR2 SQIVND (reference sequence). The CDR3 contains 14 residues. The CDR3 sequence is CASKRQTNTGELFF. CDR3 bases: TGTGCCAGTAAGCGACAGACTAACACCGGGGAGCTGTTTTTT.

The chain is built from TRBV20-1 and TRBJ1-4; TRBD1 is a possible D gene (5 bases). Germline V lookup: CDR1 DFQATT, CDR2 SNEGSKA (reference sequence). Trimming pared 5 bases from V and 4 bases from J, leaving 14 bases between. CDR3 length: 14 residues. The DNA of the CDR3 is TGCAGTGCTCGAAAGGGGTCGGGTAATGAAAAACTGTTTTTT. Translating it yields CSARKGSGNEKLFF.

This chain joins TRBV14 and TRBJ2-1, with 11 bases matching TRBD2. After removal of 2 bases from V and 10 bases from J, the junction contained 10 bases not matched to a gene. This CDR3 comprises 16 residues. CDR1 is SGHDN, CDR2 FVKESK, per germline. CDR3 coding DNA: TGTGCCAGCAGCCAACCCCGGCTAGCGGGGGGACAAGAGCAGTTCTTC. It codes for CASSQPRLAGGQEQFF.

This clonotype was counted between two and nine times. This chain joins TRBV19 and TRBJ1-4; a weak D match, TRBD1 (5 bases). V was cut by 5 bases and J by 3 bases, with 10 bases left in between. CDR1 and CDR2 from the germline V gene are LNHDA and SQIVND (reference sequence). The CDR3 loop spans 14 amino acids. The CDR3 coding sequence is TGTGCCAGTAGTCTGTGGGGGGCTAATGAAAAACTGTTTTTT. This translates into CASSLWGANEKLFF.

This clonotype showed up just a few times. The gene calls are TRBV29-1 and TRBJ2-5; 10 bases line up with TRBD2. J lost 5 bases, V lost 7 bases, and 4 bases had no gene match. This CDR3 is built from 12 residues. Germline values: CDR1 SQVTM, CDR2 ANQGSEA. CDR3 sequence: CSGETSGETQYF. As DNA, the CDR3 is TGCAGCGGGGAGACTAGCGGGGAGACCCAGTACTTC.

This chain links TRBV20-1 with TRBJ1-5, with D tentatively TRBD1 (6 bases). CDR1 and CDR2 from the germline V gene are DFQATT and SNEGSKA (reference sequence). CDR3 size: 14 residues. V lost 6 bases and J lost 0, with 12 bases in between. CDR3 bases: TGCAGTGCAAAACAGGGCAATAGCAATCAGCCCCAGCATTTT. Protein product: CSAKQGNSNQPQHF.

The CDR3 sequence is CSASTHQTSAVQETQYF. The CDR3 DNA follows: TGCAGTGCTAGTACCCACCAGACTAGTGCAGTCCAAGAGACCCAGTACTTC. The chain is built from TRBV20-1 and TRBJ2-5; TRBD2 is a possible D gene (6 bases). The CDR3 runs 17 residues. Germline V gene sequence: CDR1 DFQATT, CDR2 SNEGSKA (reference sequence). The V and J ends lost 3 bases and 1 base respectively, with 21 bases between them.

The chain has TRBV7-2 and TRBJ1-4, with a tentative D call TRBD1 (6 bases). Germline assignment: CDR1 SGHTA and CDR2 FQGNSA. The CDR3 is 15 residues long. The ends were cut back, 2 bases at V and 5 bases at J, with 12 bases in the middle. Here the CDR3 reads CASSLTGQRNEKLFF. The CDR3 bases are TGTGCCAGCAGCTTAACCGGACAGCGAAATGAAAAACTGTTTTTT.

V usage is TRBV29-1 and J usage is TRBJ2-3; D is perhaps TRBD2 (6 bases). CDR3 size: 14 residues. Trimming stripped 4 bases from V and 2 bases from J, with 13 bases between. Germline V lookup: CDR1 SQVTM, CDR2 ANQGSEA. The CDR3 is CSVARGGDTDTQYF. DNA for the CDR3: TGCAGCGTTGCGAGAGGCGGGGACACAGATACGCAGTATTTT.